A single T cell receptor (beta chain) is shown here with its context. Assay: immunoSEQ multiplex PCR; the TCRdb copy retains only in-frame clones and omits some. The sample includes some 87,000 clones, approximately 92% seen only once; the top ten take 2.6%. Germline V gives CDR1 SGHTA, CDR2 FQGNSA. This CDR3 is built from 16 residues. J gave up 7 bases and V 2 bases, and 11 bases lay outside the gene matches. This record comes from a study of T cell changes during pregnancy in multiple sclerosis. Sequenced material: peripheral blood, taken in the first trimester of pregnancy. J is TRBJ1-5 and V is TRBV7-2, with TRBD1 matching 7 bases. The clonotype comes from a female donor with multiple sclerosis, enrolled in a pregnancy study. This chain's CDR3 is CASSLTYRGGLQPQHF. For the CDR3, the DNA is TGTGCCAGCAGCTTAACCTACAGGGGAGGACTCCAGCCCCAGCATTTT.